These T cell receptor beta chains were read from a single sample in a study of shared clonotypes between healthy human individuals. Sequencing was performed with immunoSEQ multiplex PCR; in TCRdb, only in-frame clones are kept and a portion is missing. The sample has around 510,000 clones, around three quarters seen once; the top ten hold 12%. What was sequenced was PBMCs. These receptors were collected from a woman in her thirties or forties in good health. Some clones in this sample may be carry-over from other donors' samples. Each CDR3 is given with its conserved first and last residue. The D gene is left open where the match is weak. Clone size, where shown, is once, few, many, or a class for clones that have expanded.

>NA|NA|TRBV5-6|TRBJ2-7
TGTGCCAGCAGCGGGCGGCACGAGCAGTACTTC
CASSGRHEQYF
>NA|NA|TRBV7-2|TRBJ2-3
TGTGCCAGCAGCCCCTCCGGCCACCCCACAGATACGCAGTATTTT
CASSPSGHPTDTQYF
>TRBD1|once|TRBV11-2|TRBJ1-2
TGTGCCAGCAGTTTCCGACAGGGCGCTGACTATGGCTACACCTTC
CASSFRQGADYGYTF
>TRBD1|NA|TRBV4-1|TRBJ1-4
TGCGCCAGCAGCCAATGGGCAGGGGGGAATGAAAAACTGTTTTTT
CASSQWAGGNEKLFF
>NA|NA|TRBV10-3|TRBJ1-2
TGTGCCATCAGTGGCAGTCAACCCGATGGCTACACCTTC
CAISGSQPDGYTF
>TRBD2|NA|TRBV28|TRBJ2-2
TGTGCCAGCTATTCTAGCGGGAGGGGTACCGGGGAGCTGTTTTTT
CASYSSGRGTGELFF
>NA|NA|TRBV19|TRBJ1-5
TGTGCCAGTAGTCCCGACAGGTACTTCAATCAGCCCCAGCATTTT
CASSPDRYFNQPQHF
>TRBD1|NA|TRBV6-1|TRBJ1-3
TGTGCCAGCAGTGCCCTATGGACAGGGAGCTCTGGAAACACCATATATTTT
CASSALWTGSSGNTIYF
>NA|few|TRBV10-3|TRBJ1-6
TGTGCCATCAGTCCTTGGGAGCAGGGAGGAGATTCACCCCTCCACTTT
CAISPWEQGGDSPLHF
>NA|once|TRBV19|TRBJ2-4
TGTGCCAGTAGCGCCCAGGGATACATTCAGTACTTC
CASSAQGYIQYF
>TRBD2|once|TRBV14|TRBJ2-5
TGTGCCAGCAGCACTTTAGCGGGAGTAGGAGAGACCCAGTACTTC
CASSTLAGVGETQYF
>NA|NA|TRBV7-6|TRBJ1-5
TGTGCCAGCAGCCTAAGTGGGGGGGTAGGTCAGCCCCAGCATTTT
CASSLSGGVGQPQHF
>TRBD2|NA|TRBV27|TRBJ2-3
TGTGCCAGCAGTTTCCTAGCGGGAGAGGGGACAGATACGCAGTATTTT
CASSFLAGEGTDTQYF
>TRBD1|many|TRBV6-7|TRBJ2-7
TGTGCCAGCAGCAACAGGGGTCCCTACGAGCAGTACTTC
CASSNRGPYEQYF
>NA|NA|TRBV18|TRBJ2-3
TGTGCCAGCTCACCAAGCGTGGACGGGATATGGTATTTT
CASSPSVDGIWYF